This T cell receptor (beta chain) was found in a study of cytomegalovirus exposure and HLA in healthy donors. Study-wide findings and caveats: Published work reported that the classifier diagnosed cytomegalovirus status with high specificity and sensitivity.

For this clone: Its antigen is as yet unknown.

Amplification used 60 Vbeta primers and 13 Jbeta primers. Here immunoSEQ multiplex PCR was the method, and the copy in TCRdb shows in-frame clones only, minus some. The sample consists of 150,000 to 200,000 clones, roughly 79% of them appearing once. The CDR3 length is 14 residues. V lost 6 bases to trimming and J lost 8 bases; unmatched junction nucleotides: 10. Germline CDR1 and CDR2: SNHLY and FYNNEI. This TCR was sampled from a man in his fifties in good health and CMV-seropositive. The sequenced material came from PBMCs. The V gene is TRBV2, the J gene TRBJ1-2, with 9 positions matching TRBD1. This CDR3 reads CASSPDRGIYGYTF. The CDR3 coding sequence is TGTGCCAGCAGCCCGGACAGGGGAATTTACGGCTACACCTTC.